This T cell receptor (beta chain) was recovered during a study of T-cell reconstitution after alpha-beta-depleted transplantation in children (dated by TCRdb to the mid-2010s). In terms of the full investigation: Using TCR repertoire profiling, the study followed T-cell immune reconstitution in a quantitative way in children after TCRalphabeta/CD19-depleted allogeneic hematopoietic cell transplantation.

Libraries were built with PCR. The run used an Illumina HiSeq 2500. Molecular barcoding was employed in the preparation of TCR libraries, with unique molecular identifiers being used to normalize TCRbeta repertoire quantification. TCRdb handled the public reads itself, with Q25 trimming in fastp and clone calling in MiXCR, and kept productive beta chains. Identical CDR3 protein sequences are pooled into one entry, listed with their most common genes and DNA. Across this sample there are under 750,000 distinct CDR3 sequences, with 20% to 25% seen only once. 13% to 15% of the sample is in the top ten clones. Overall study results and their limits: Hyperexpanded clone frequencies declined over subsequent months; after one year, T-cell counts and TCRbeta diversity were mostly attributed to newly produced T cells. In some patients, high TCRbeta diversity at day 60 was attributed to recipient T cells and intrathymic progenitors that had survived conditioning. The apparently early recovery of alphabetaT-cell counts about two months after transplant reportedly depended on only several hundred rapidly expanded clones that came from non-depleted graft cells.

The sample holds a few counts of this clonotype. Its cognate antigen has yet to be identified. Per-base qualities were not stored, and no clone one base away is much larger. Via the germline V gene, CDR1 is SGHNT and CDR2 YENEEA. For this chain, trimming is 4 bases at the V end and 5 bases at the J end, and the number of junction bases without a gene match is 13. Taken from cysteine to phenylalanine, the CDR3 has 17 residues. The kept DNA is CDR3 alone, 51 bases in frame from the first base. This sample's treatment or condition label indicates: allogeneic hematopoietic cell transplantation with graft depleted of TCRalphabeta T cells and CD19 B cells. TCRalphabeta/CD19-depleted allogeneic hematopoietic cell grafts were given to the transplant recipients, all of whom were children.

The chain is made from TRBV11-3 and TRBJ2-5; TRBD2 matches 10 bases in the middle. The sequence was obtained from a boy younger than two who had a stem cell transplant for acute myeloid leukemia, so the T cells may come from the graft donor. This specimen consisted of PBMCs, mostly from graft donor cells, obtained 360 days after TCRalphabeta/CD19-depleted stem cell transplant. The bases are TGTGCCAGCAGCTACCTTGAACTAGCGGGGCCGGTGGAGACCCAGTACTTC. Its protein is CASSYLELAGPVETQYF.